Shown below are 3 T cell receptor beta chains from a single sample sequenced in a study of blood T cell repertoires in COVID-19. The method was immunoSEQ multiplex PCR; TCRdb's version includes in-frame clones alone and lacks a portion of them. The table includes roughly 410,000 clones, about 89% detected once. The material sequenced was peripheral blood. The receptors here all came from a woman aged 40-49 years with COVID-19, enrolled during active disease.

About this clone: One junction end does not reproduce the germline sequence, and a read error may be involved. This rearrangement joins TRBV7-8 to TRBJ1-2; possibly TRBD1 for D (5 bases). Germline lookup yields CDR1 SGHVS and CDR2 FQNEAQ. This CDR3 contains 14 residues. The chain's CDR3 is CASSLARGSYGYTF. DNA for the CDR3: TGTGCCAGCAGCCTAGCTCGGGGGAGCTATGGCTACACCTTC.

The chain combines TRBV18 with TRBJ1-4; 11 bases fit TRBD1. The CDR3 contains 17 residues. Germline V lookup: CDR1 KGHSH, CDR2 LQKENI. Losses at the gene ends were 3 bases for V and 0 bases for J; bases not matched to a gene: 3. CDR3 region: CASSPQGQGATNEKLFF. CDR3 in DNA: TGTGCCAGCTCACCTCAGGGACAGGGGGCAACTAATGAAAAACTGTTTTTT.

This clone was counted at least ten times. The chain carries TRBV5-5 and TRBJ1-5, with a possible D match to TRBD1 (5 bases). CDR3 size: 15 residues. The V gene lost 3 bases and the J gene lost 8 bases, with 18 bases spanning the gap. Germline V gene sequence: CDR1 SGHKS, CDR2 YYEKEE (reference sequence). CDR3 in amino acids: CASSWDWGPPKPQHF. CDR3 DNA sequence: TGTGCCAGCAGCTGGGACTGGGGACCTCCAAAGCCCCAGCATTTT.